The sequence of this T cell receptor (beta chain) was determined in a study of T-cell reconstitution after alpha-beta-depleted transplantation in children. V lost 1 base to trimming and J lost 2 bases, with 11 bases between them. The CDR3 runs to 15 residues. Per germline, CDR1 SGHTA and CDR2 FQGNSA. A library of TCRbeta sequences, prepared with unique molecular identifiers, was generated. TCRdb reanalysed the PCR reads using MiXCR and keeps one entry per CDR3 protein. Counted here are 110,000 or so distinct CDR3 sequences, 5% to 8% occurring once; the ten biggest clones make up more than 20%. Study results and caveats: By one year post-transplant, T-cell counts and diversity largely arose from T cells that were newly produced.

With respect to this clonotype: Its antigen is currently unknown.

The chain carries TRBV7-2 and TRBJ1-2; D uncertain. This sequence originates from a male patient between 2 and 15 years old who had a stem cell transplant for acute lymphoblastic leukemia, so the T cells may come from the graft donor. The sequenced sample was PBMCs, mostly from graft donor cells, obtained 360 days after TCRalphabeta/CD19-depleted stem cell transplant. The chain's CDR3 is CASSLDGVTNYGYTF. The CDR3, as DNA: TGTGCCAGCAGCTTAGACGGGGTTACCAACTATGGCTACACCTTC.